The 24 T cell receptor beta chains below come from one sample, sequenced in a study of blood T cell repertoires in COVID-19 (dated by TCRdb to 2019 to 2021). Receptor amplification or capture employed the immunoSEQ multiplex PCR assay. This immuneACCESS table, as held by TCRdb, lists in-frame sequences with V and J called but not all clones. Of the missing ones, under half trace to an unresolved V gene in checked studies; the others have no known cause. The sample table records about 230,000 clones; about 86% of these occur just once. Jointly, the top ten make up around 6% of the sample. The sequenced material came from peripheral blood. The origin of the receptors is a man at least 80 years old with acute or convalescent COVID-19.

The chain recombines TRBV28 with TRBJ2-7, with D perhaps matching TRBD1 (5 bases). The CDR3 is 13 amino acids. The germline V and J ends were trimmed by 3 bases and 6 bases, with 12 bases remaining between them. The germline gives CDR1 MDHEN, CDR2 SYDVKM. CDR3 region: CASSFLGPPEQYF. CDR3 sequence (DNA): TGTGCCAGCAGTTTTTTGGGGCCTCCCGAGCAGTACTTC.

The V call is TRBV28, the J call TRBJ1-4; 9 bases align to TRBD1. CDR3 length: 14 amino acids. V lost 5 bases to trimming and J lost 8 bases; unmatched junction nucleotides: 6. Germline-derived CDR1 and CDR2 are MDHEN and SYDVKM. The CDR3 nucleotides read TGTGCCAGCAGTGCGGACAGGGGTGACGAAAAACTGTTTTTT. This sequence encodes CASSADRGDEKLFF.

The rearrangement joins TRBV6-1 to TRBJ2-1, with D unclear. Trimming left V 3 bases short and J 2 bases short, with 14 bases between. CDR1 and CDR2 (germline): MNHNS, SASEGT. This CDR3 contains 16 residues. The CDR3: CASSDSVLLPYNEQFF. As DNA, the CDR3 is TGTGCCAGCAGTGATTCGGTACTCCTGCCCTACAATGAGCAGTTCTTC.

V is TRBV5-1 and J is TRBJ1-2; perhaps TRBD1 as D (5 bases). This CDR3 region has 15 residues. Germline assignment: CDR1 SGHRS and CDR2 YFSETQ. V dropped 0 bases and J dropped 2 bases, with 11 bases sitting between them. The CDR3 loop reads CASSLGQTLNYGYTF. CDR3 in DNA: TGCGCCAGCAGCTTGGGACAGACCTTGAACTATGGCTACACCTTC.

This chain joins TRBV24-1 and TRBJ2-2; 7 bases agree with TRBD1. With V trimmed by 2 bases and J by 6 bases, 5 bases remained unmatched. Germline V gene sequence: CDR1 KGHDR, CDR2 SFDVKD. The CDR3 totals 15 residues. CDR3 nucleotides: TGTGCCACCAGTGATTCGACAGGGTATGCCGGGGAGCTGTTTTTT. This encodes CATSDSTGYAGELFF.

The chain links TRBV5-6 to TRBJ2-7; TRBD1 matches 10 bases. Germline loops: CDR1 SGHDT, CDR2 YYEEEE. This CDR3 has 15 residues. V trimming: 1 base; J trimming: 4 bases; junction bases outside the gene matches: 5. CDR3 sequence: CASSLIGQGDYEQYF. CDR3 sequence (DNA): TGTGCCAGCAGCTTGATCGGACAGGGGGATTACGAGCAGTACTTC.

V usage is TRBV6-1 and J usage is TRBJ2-3, with 12 bases fitting TRBD2. V lost 0 bases to trimming and J lost 4 bases; unmatched junction nucleotides: 2. Germline CDR1 MNHNS, CDR2 SASEGT. The CDR3 has 16 amino acids. The CDR3: CASSEALAGGADTQYF. The CDR3 nucleotides are TGTGCCAGCAGTGAAGCACTAGCGGGAGGTGCAGATACGCAGTATTTT.

The chain couples TRBV5-1 to TRBJ2-7, with 7 bases fitting TRBD1. The length of the CDR3 is 14 residues. The ends lost 1 base at V and 3 bases at J; junction bases unmatched: 4. The germline gives CDR1 SGHRS, CDR2 YFSETQ. CDR3 protein: CASSLPTGNYEQYF. The CDR3 DNA reads TGCGCCAGCAGCTTGCCGACAGGGAACTACGAGCAGTACTTC.

The chain employs TRBV2 and TRBJ1-5; D unresolved. Trimming removed 7 bases at V and 2 bases at J, with 15 bases between. Germline V CDR1 and CDR2: SNHLY, FYNNEI. CDR3 length: 15 amino acids. The CDR3 DNA reads as TGTGCCAGCACTCGGACTCTGAATGGCAATCAGCCCCAGCATTTT. This gives the protein CASTRTLNGNQPQHF.

The V and J genes are TRBV10-3 and TRBJ2-4, with TRBD2 matching 13 bases. From germline, CDR1 is ENHRY and CDR2 SYGVKD. V lost 3 bases to trimming and J lost 0 bases; unmatched junction nucleotides: 5. CDR3 length: 18 amino acids. The CDR3 DNA reads TGTGCCATCAGTGACCCCGGACTAGCGGGAGAAGCCAAAAACATTCAGTACTTC. Its protein is CAISDPGLAGEAKNIQYF.

This clone was observed a few times. DNA of the CDR3: TGTGCCAGCAGCCAGGACGGACTAGCGGGAGGGCCGTTCTACGAGCAGTACTTC. Its translation is CASSQDGLAGGPFYEQYF. The chain combines TRBV4-2 with TRBJ2-7; 15 nucleotides align to TRBD2. CDR1 is LGHNA, CDR2 YNFKEQ, per germline. Germline trimming cut 3 bases from V and 3 bases from J; bases unmatched to any gene: 9. The CDR3 runs 18 residues.

This clone appeared once. V gene TRBV19 combines with J gene TRBJ2-5, with 8 positions matching TRBD1. Germline V lookup: CDR1 LNHDA, CDR2 SQIVND (reference sequence). The CDR3 loop spans 13 amino acids. V was clipped by 3 bases and J by 5 bases; unmatched bases: 2. CDR3 loop: CASSMGQAETQYF. The CDR3 region has the DNA TGTGCCAGTAGTATGGGACAGGCCGAGACCCAGTACTTC. Using reference TRBV19 and TRBJ2-5 for the parts outside the CDR3, the full variable domain is DGGITQSPKYLFRKEGQNVTLSCEQNLNHDAMYWYRQDPGQGLRLIYYSQIVNDFQKGDIAEGYSVSREKKESFPLTVTSAQKNPTAFYLCASSMGQAETQYFGPGTRLLVL.

The chain uses TRBV5-1 and TRBJ2-3, with 12 positions matching TRBD1. This CDR3 is built from 18 residues. The V segment lost 0 bases and the J segment 7 bases; nucleotides outside the gene matches: 12. Germline CDR1 SGHRS, CDR2 YFSETQ. The CDR3 bases are TGCGCCAGCAGCTTGGCCTACGGGACAGGGGGCAGTTCCAATACGCAGTATTTT. Its protein product is CASSLAYGTGGSSNTQYF.

The V and J genes are TRBV7-2 and TRBJ2-7, with D possibly being TRBD2 (5 bases). Germline V gene lookup returns CDR1 SGHTA and CDR2 FQGNSA. The CDR3 contains 14 residues. Deletions cut 5 bases from V and 2 bases from J, with 13 bases between. The CDR3 sequence is CASSRGPGTYEQYF. The DNA of the CDR3 is TGTGCCAGCAGCCGGGGTCCTGGGACCTACGAGCAGTACTTC.

This clone was counted a few times. The V call is TRBV20-1, the J call TRBJ2-3; TRBD2 is a possible D gene (6 bases). Trimming left V 3 bases short and J 0 bases short, with 10 bases between. Per germline, CDR1 DFQATT and CDR2 SNEGSKA (reference sequence). CDR3 size: 14 residues. CDR3 protein: CSASDGGSTDTQYF. The CDR3 DNA is TGCAGTGCTAGTGACGGGGGTAGCACAGATACGCAGTATTTT.

The rearrangement links TRBV5-4 to TRBJ1-1; 9 nucleotides line up with TRBD1. The CDR3 extends over 15 amino acids. V lost 3 bases, J lost 3 bases, and 6 bases stayed unmatched. The V gene's germline CDR1 is SGHNT and CDR2 YYREEE (reference sequence). The CDR3 region is CASSSPGQGHTEAFF. CDR3 coding DNA: TGTGCCAGCAGCTCGCCGGGACAGGGTCACACTGAAGCTTTCTTT.

This sequence joins TRBV28 and TRBJ1-1; no clear D. V shed 6 bases and J shed 11 bases, with 28 bases lying between them. The CDR3 covers 16 residues. CDR1 and CDR2 (germline): MDHEN, SYDVKM. The CDR3 bases are TGTGCCAGCAGCAACCCCTTATGGAACATGCAGAGGGTCGCTTTCTTT. It specifies CASSNPLWNMQRVAFF.

J is TRBJ2-1 and V is TRBV4-1, with 7 nucleotides matching TRBD2. Trimming removed 0 bases from V and 6 bases from J; junction bases left unmatched: 2. Germline V CDR1 and CDR2: MGHRA, YSYEKL. CDR3 length: 14 amino acids. CDR3 amino acids: CASSQETSSNEQFF. In DNA, the CDR3 is TGCGCCAGCAGCCAAGAGACTAGCTCCAATGAGCAGTTCTTC.

The chain recombines TRBV29-1 with TRBJ2-4, with D unclear. The ends were cut back, 0 bases at V and 8 bases at J, with 8 bases in the middle. Germline-derived CDR1 and CDR2 are SQVTM and ANQGSEA. There are 12 residues in the CDR3. CDR3 nucleotide sequence: TGCAGCGTTGAAGAAGGAGTGGACATTCAGTACTTC. Protein product: CSVEEGVDIQYF.

J is TRBJ2-5 and V is TRBV19, with D tentatively TRBD1 (6 bases). Germline CDR1 and CDR2: LNHDA and SQIVND (reference sequence). Between the trimmed V and J ends, which lost 3 bases and 0 bases, there was a span of 11 bases. The CDR3 has 15 residues. The DNA of the CDR3 is TGTGCCAGTAGTATCTCAGGGGCGAACCAAGAGACCCAGTACTTC. This encodes CASSISGANQETQYF.

The chain carries TRBV19 and TRBJ2-6, with TRBD1 as a possible D gene (6 bases). The CDR3 extends over 15 amino acids. In germline, CDR1 is LNHDA, CDR2 SQIVND (reference sequence). Deletions cut 4 bases from V and 2 bases from J, with 9 bases between. The CDR3 loop reads CASSRWTAGANVLTF. In DNA form, the CDR3 reads TGTGCCAGTAGTAGGTGGACAGCTGGGGCCAACGTCCTGACTTTC.

J is TRBJ2-5 and V is TRBV4-2, with TRBD2 matching over 11 bases. The germline V gene has CDR1 LGHNA and CDR2 YNFKEQ. The V segment lost 4 bases and the J segment 5 bases; nucleotides outside the gene matches: 9. The length of the CDR3 is 16 residues. The CDR3 nucleotides are TGTGCCAGCAGCCCACAGACTAGCGGGGCTGGGGAGACCCAGTACTTC. It translates to CASSPQTSGAGETQYF.

This rearrangement joins TRBV6-5 to TRBJ2-2, with D perhaps TRBD1 (5 bases). CDR3 length: 15 amino acids. CDR1 and CDR2 from the germline V gene are MNHEY and SVGAGI. V dropped 6 bases and J dropped 5 bases, with 16 bases sitting between them. In nucleotides, the CDR3 is TGTGCCAGCAGCCGACAGTCTTATTCAACCGGGGAGCTGTTTTTT. It specifies CASSRQSYSTGELFF.

The rearrangement joins TRBV7-6 to TRBJ2-7; 12 bases map to TRBD2. J gave up 4 bases and V 5 bases, and 6 bases lay outside the gene matches. This CDR3 has 15 residues. CDR1 and CDR2 (germline): SGHVS, FNYEAQ. CDR3 DNA sequence: TGTGCCAGCAGCAATAGGACTAGCGGGATATACGAGCAGTACTTC. Amino acid sequence: CASSNRTSGIYEQYF.